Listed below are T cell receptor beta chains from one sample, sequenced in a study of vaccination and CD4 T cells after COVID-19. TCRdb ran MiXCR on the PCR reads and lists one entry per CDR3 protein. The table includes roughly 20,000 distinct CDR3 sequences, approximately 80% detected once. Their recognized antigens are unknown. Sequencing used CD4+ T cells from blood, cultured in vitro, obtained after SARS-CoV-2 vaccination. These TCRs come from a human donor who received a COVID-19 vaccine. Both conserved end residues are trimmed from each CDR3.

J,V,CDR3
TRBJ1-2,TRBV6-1,ASRGAGGAGYT
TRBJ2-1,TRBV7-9,ASSLGLAGGKQF
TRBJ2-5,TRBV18,ASSTGTVKETQY
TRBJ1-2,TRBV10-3,AITGQGVNYGYT
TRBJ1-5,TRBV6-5,ASSYGSGRGLSNQPQH
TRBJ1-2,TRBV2,ASSESRAGADGYT
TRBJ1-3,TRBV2,ASSEDLGNTIY
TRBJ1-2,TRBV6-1,ASRPILDTHGYT
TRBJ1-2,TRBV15,ATSRDFLGQGDGGYT
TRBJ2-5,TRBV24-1,ATSGTGVQETQY
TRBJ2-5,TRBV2,ASRPGTGGTETQY
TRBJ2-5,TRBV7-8,ASSLLGVETQY
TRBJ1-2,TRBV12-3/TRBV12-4,ASSLAHRGYT
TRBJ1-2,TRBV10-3,AISGRRINYGYT
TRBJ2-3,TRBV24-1,ATSGQGSTDTQY
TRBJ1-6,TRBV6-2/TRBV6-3,ASSFVSDSPLH
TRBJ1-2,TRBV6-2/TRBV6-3,ATTTHYGYT
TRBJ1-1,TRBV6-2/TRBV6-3,ASSYRGRTEAF
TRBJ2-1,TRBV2,ASRSTGTRGYNEQF
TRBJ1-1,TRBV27,ASSSLRGNTEAF
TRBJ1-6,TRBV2,ASSQQGYNSPLH
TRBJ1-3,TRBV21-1,ASSRKQQAGNTIY
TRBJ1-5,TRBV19,ASSRQGWDQPQH
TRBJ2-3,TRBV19,ASMQGSGVGGTDTQY
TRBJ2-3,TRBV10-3,AILAGGDTQY
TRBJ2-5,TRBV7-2,ASSLADRKETQY
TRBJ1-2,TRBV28,ASSSGGGGYT
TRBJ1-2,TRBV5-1,ASSPGPERRDGYT
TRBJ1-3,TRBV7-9,ASSLMWLAGATGNTIY
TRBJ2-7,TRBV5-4,ASREGGAGSYEQY
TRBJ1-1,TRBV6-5,ASSYSRELNTEAF
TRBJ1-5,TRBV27,ASKLSGSGNQPQH
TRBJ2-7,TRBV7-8,ASSLARQGGYEQY
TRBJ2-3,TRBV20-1,SARALTDTQY
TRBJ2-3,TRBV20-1,SARVDTQY
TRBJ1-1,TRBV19,ASSIANRGATVNTEAF
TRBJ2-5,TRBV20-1,SAGTSGGLQETQY
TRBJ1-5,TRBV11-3,ASSIPTGGGLGTKPNQPQH
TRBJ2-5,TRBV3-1,ASSQESGAQY
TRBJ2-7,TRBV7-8,ASSQGGGDSSYEQY
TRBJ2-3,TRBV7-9,ASSTDRGADTQY